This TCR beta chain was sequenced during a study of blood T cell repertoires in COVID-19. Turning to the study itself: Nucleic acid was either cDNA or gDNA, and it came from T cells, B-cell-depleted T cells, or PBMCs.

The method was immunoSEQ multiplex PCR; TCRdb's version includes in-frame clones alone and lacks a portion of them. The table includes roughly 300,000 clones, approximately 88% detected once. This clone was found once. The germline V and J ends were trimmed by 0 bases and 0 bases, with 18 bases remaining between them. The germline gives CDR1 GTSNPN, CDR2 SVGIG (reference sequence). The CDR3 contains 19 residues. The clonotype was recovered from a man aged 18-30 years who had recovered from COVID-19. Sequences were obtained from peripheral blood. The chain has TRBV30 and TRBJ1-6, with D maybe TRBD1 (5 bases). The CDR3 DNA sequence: TGTGCCTGGAGTGTAATGGGCAGGGCCTTCAGCTCCTATAATTCACCCCTCCACTTT. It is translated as CAWSVMGRAFSSYNSPLHF.